One and the same sample provided the 5 T cell receptor beta chains below, sequenced in a study of cytomegalovirus exposure and HLA in healthy donors. Clones were sequenced by immunoSEQ multiplex PCR, and TCRdb holds only the in-frame ones, with some missing. The sample holds 240,000 or so clones, approximately 83% seen once. The sequenced material came from PBMCs. The origin of the receptors is a woman aged 25 to 39 in good health and CMV-seropositive.

V usage is TRBV4-1 and J usage is TRBJ2-6; D gene uncertain. The CDR3 loop spans 13 amino acids. Deletions cut 2 bases from V and 6 bases from J, with 5 bases between. Germline V CDR1 and CDR2: MGHRA, YSYEKL. The CDR3 loop is CASSQPLANVLTF. CDR3 DNA sequence: TGCGCCAGCAGCCAACCTTTGGCCAACGTCCTGACTTTC.

V usage is TRBV11-2 and J usage is TRBJ2-7; possibly TRBD1 for D (6 bases). Germline CDR1 reads SGHAT; CDR2 reads FQNNGV. The CDR3 extends over 15 amino acids. V lost 3 bases and J 3 bases, leaving 15 bases between the germline ends. CDR3 nucleotides: TGTGCCAGCAGCTTCGAGCCGGGACATCACTACGAGCAGTACTTC. Amino acid sequence: CASSFEPGHHYEQYF. Filled out from reference TRBV11-2 and TRBJ2-7, the complete variable domain reads EAGVAQSPRYKIIEKRQSVAFWCNPISGHATLYWYQQILGQGPKLLIQFQNNGVVDDSQLPKDRFSAERLKGVDSTLKIQPAKLEDSAVYLCASSFEPGHHYEQYFGPGTRLTVT.

The chain is built from TRBV5-1 and TRBJ2-1; D is possibly TRBD2 (6 bases). Germline CDR1 reads SGHRS; CDR2 reads YFSETQ. The CDR3 covers 19 residues. The V and J ends lost 1 base and 0 bases respectively, with 20 bases between them. CDR3 coding DNA: TGCGCCAGCAGCTTGTTATGGCGGGGAGCCGAAAACTCCTACAATGAGCAGTTCTTC. Amino acids: CASSLLWRGAENSYNEQFF.

The chain recombines TRBV29-1 with TRBJ2-5; 7 bases are a match to TRBD1. The germline CDR1 and CDR2 sequences are SQVTM and ANQGSEA. V lost 7 bases, J lost 2 bases, and 7 bases stayed unmatched. This CDR3 has 13 amino acids. For the CDR3, the DNA is TGCAGCGGGGCCCGGGACAGACAAGAGACCCAGTACTTC. It yields the protein CSGARDRQETQYF.

The rearrangement uses TRBV28 and TRBJ2-7; 8 bases fit TRBD2. The CDR3 loop spans 14 amino acids. Per germline, CDR1 MDHEN and CDR2 SYDVKM. V gave up 4 bases and J gave up 5 bases; unmatched junction bases: 7. For the CDR3, the DNA is TGTGCCAGCAGTTGGTCTAGCGGGTACGACGAGCAGTACTTC. It encodes CASSWSSGYDEQYF.